The rows below give T cell receptor beta chains drawn from one sample of a study of blood T cells in healthy people across ages. From the 5' RACE reads, TCRdb called clonotypes with MiXCR, one entry per CDR3 protein. The table has approximately 780,000 distinct CDR3 sequences, roughly 24% seen once. In addition, the sample was reused for a study of T cells of mothers and their children.

The specimen was blood. The receptors stem from a boy aged 5-17 years in good health. The CDR3 runs from the conserved cysteine through the conserved F or W. A D gene is named only where the DNA matches it firmly. Where a row states a size, it is once, few, many or the class of an expanded clone; other rows omit it.

J: TRBJ2-1
size: .
V: TRBV19
length: 15
D: .
DNA: TGTGCCAGTAACGGGGAGGGGGGCTCCTACAATGAGCAGTTCTTC
CDR3: CASNGEGGSYNEQFF

J: TRBJ2-3
size: .
V: TRBV5-1
length: 18
D: TRBD2
DNA: TGCGCCAGCAGCCCAAAAGGGCGGGGGGGCTTCGGCACAGATACGCAGTATTTT
CDR3: CASSPKGRGGFGTDTQYF

J: TRBJ2-5
size: few
V: TRBV6-5
length: 13
D: .
DNA: TGTGCCAGCAGTTACTCGGTGGGAGAGACCCAGTACTTC
CDR3: CASSYSVGETQYF

J: TRBJ2-6
size: few
V: TRBV11-2
length: 19
D: TRBD1
DNA: TGTGCCAGCAGCTCCCGAAGTGGGGTAGGGGGCGCTGGGGCCAACGTCCTGACTTTC
CDR3: CASSSRSGVGGAGANVLTF

J: TRBJ2-5
size: .
V: TRBV6-1
length: 16
D: TRBD2
DNA: TGTGCCAGCAGTCGACGTTTAGCGGGGGAGCAAGAGACCCAGTACTTC
CDR3: CASSRRLAGEQETQYF

J: TRBJ2-3
size: .
V: TRBV25-1
length: 13
D: TRBD2
DNA: TGTGCCAGCAGTAAGGGACTAGCGGATACGCAGTATTTT
CDR3: CASSKGLADTQYF

J: TRBJ2-5
size: few
V: TRBV20-1
length: 15
D: .
DNA: TGCAGTGCTAGAACGTGGGTAGGCCTCCAAGAGACCCAGTACTTC
CDR3: CSARTWVGLQETQYF

J: TRBJ2-3
size: .
V: TRBV18
length: 14
D: TRBD2
DNA: TGTGCCAGCTCACCACCAACTAGCGGGGGTCCGCAGTATTTT
CDR3: CASSPPTSGGPQYF

J: TRBJ2-7
size: .
V: TRBV6-5
length: 13
D: .
DNA: TGTGCCAGCAGTTACCGCCAGCTTTACGAGCAGTACTTC
CDR3: CASSYRQLYEQYF

J: TRBJ2-7
size: few
V: TRBV2
length: 10
D: .
DNA: TGTGCCAGCAGTGAGTACGAGCAGTACTTC
CDR3: CASSEYEQYF

J: TRBJ2-5
size: .
V: TRBV10-3
length: 17
D: .
DNA: TGTGCCATCAGTGAGTCGAGGGAGGCCAGGGACCAAGAGACCCAGTACTTC
CDR3: CAISESREARDQETQYF

J: TRBJ2-1
size: few
V: TRBV7-3
length: 15
D: TRBD2
DNA: TGTGCCAGCAGGCTCACTAGCGGGGGGGTAGATGAGCAGTCCTTC
CDR3: CASRLTSGGVDEQSF

J: TRBJ2-5
size: .
V: TRBV5-1
length: 13
D: .
DNA: TGCGCCAGCAGCTTGGGGGATTATGAGACCCAGTACTTC
CDR3: CASSLGDYETQYF

J: TRBJ2-3
size: .
V: TRBV4-1
length: 14
D: .
DNA: TGCGCCAGCAGCCGATTTCCTGGGGGGGATACGCAGTATTTT
CDR3: CASSRFPGGDTQYF

J: TRBJ2-5
size: .
V: TRBV2
length: 14
D: TRBD2
DNA: TGTGCCAGCAGGGGACTAGCGGGGGTTGAGACCCAGTACTTC
CDR3: CASRGLAGVETQYF

J: TRBJ2-2
size: .
V: TRBV30
length: 14
D: TRBD1
DNA: TGTGCCTGGAGTGTGGGACAGGAGACCGGGGAGCTGTTTTTT
CDR3: CAWSVGQETGELFF

J: TRBJ1-1
size: few
V: TRBV20-1
length: 15
D: .
DNA: TGCAGTGCTGGGGAACAGGGAACCTTGATAGCTGAAGCTTTCTTT
CDR3: CSAGEQGTLIAEAFF

J: TRBJ1-5
size: .
V: TRBV6-6
length: 16
D: TRBD1
DNA: TGTGCCACCGCGGACAGGGGACTGCATAGCAATCAGCCCCAGCATTTT
CDR3: CATADRGLHSNQPQHF

J: TRBJ2-7
size: few
V: TRBV11-1
length: 14
D: .
DNA: TGTGCCAGCAGCTTAGCCACCATCTCCTACGAGCAGTACTTC
CDR3: CASSLATISYEQYF

J: TRBJ2-5
size: few
V: TRBV5-1
length: 17
D: TRBD2
DNA: TGCGCCAGCAGCCCGGGACTAGCGGGGCACATTCAAGAGACCCAGTACTTC
CDR3: CASSPGLAGHIQETQYF

J: TRBJ2-7
size: .
V: TRBV12-3/TRBV12-4
length: 16
D: .
DNA: TGTGCCAGCAGTTTAGCCAGGACAGCGGAACCCTACGAGCAGTACTTC
CDR3: CASSLARTAEPYEQYF

J: TRBJ2-5
size: few
V: TRBV5-4
length: 16
D: .
DNA: TGTGCCAGCAGCTTTACCGGGGCCACGTACCAAGAGACCCAGTACTTC
CDR3: CASSFTGATYQETQYF

J: TRBJ1-2
size: few
V: TRBV2
length: 16
D: TRBD1
DNA: TGTGCCAGCACCACTACGACGGACAGGGGTTTCTATGGCTACACCTTC
CDR3: CASTTTTDRGFYGYTF

J: TRBJ2-6
size: .
V: TRBV28
length: 14
D: .
DNA: TGTGCCAGCAATAGGGGATCTGGGGCCAACGTCCTGACTTTC
CDR3: CASNRGSGANVLTF

J: TRBJ1-4
size: many
V: TRBV20-1
length: 14
D: .
DNA: TGCAGTGCTAGGGGGGGGCAAGGAGGGGAAAAACTGTTTTTT
CDR3: CSARGGQGGEKLFF

J: TRBJ2-2
size: .
V: TRBV4-2
length: 15
D: .
DNA: TGTGCCAGCAGCCAAGGTGGTGGCGGCCCCGGGGAGCTGTTTTTT
CDR3: CASSQGGGGPGELFF

J: TRBJ2-2
size: few
V: TRBV7-9
length: 13
D: TRBD1
DNA: TGTGCCAGCAGCTCGGACAGGTCCGGGGAGCTGTTTTTT
CDR3: CASSSDRSGELFF

J: TRBJ2-3
size: few
V: TRBV20-1
length: 13
D: .
DNA: TGCAGTGCTAGAGGCAGCTACACAGATACGCAGTATTTT
CDR3: CSARGSYTDTQYF

J: TRBJ2-5
size: .
V: TRBV4-1
length: 15
D: TRBD2
DNA: TGCGCCAGCAGCCTCCCGCTCGGGAGGGTCGAGACCCAGTACTTC
CDR3: CASSLPLGRVETQYF

J: TRBJ1-1
size: .
V: TRBV12-3/TRBV12-4
length: 13
D: .
DNA: TGTGCCAGCAGTTTGGGGGGAACGACTGAAGCTTTCTTT
CDR3: CASSLGGTTEAFF

J: TRBJ2-1
size: .
V: TRBV3-1
length: 15
D: TRBD2
DNA: TGTGCCAGCAGCCAAGGGACTGGCGGGGGAAATGAGCAGTTCTTC
CDR3: CASSQGTGGGNEQFF

J: TRBJ2-1
size: .
V: TRBV6-1
length: 15
D: .
DNA: TGTGCCAGCGGCCTATTCGAGAGCTCCTACAATGAGCAGTTCTTC
CDR3: CASGLFESSYNEQFF

J: TRBJ2-7
size: .
V: TRBV20-1
length: 14
D: TRBD1
DNA: TGCAGTGCTCCTATCGGGACAGGGGGGGACGAGCAGTACTTC
CDR3: CSAPIGTGGDEQYF

J: TRBJ1-4
size: .
V: TRBV2
length: 14
D: .
DNA: TGTGCCAGCAGTGATTTCCGTTTGATTGAAAAACTGTTTTTT
CDR3: CASSDFRLIEKLFF

J: TRBJ2-7
size: few
V: TRBV20-1
length: 13
D: .
DNA: TGCAGTGCTAGAGGGGCTAGCCCCTACGAGCAGTACTTC
CDR3: CSARGASPYEQYF

J: TRBJ1-2
size: .
V: TRBV12-3/TRBV12-4
length: 14
D: .
DNA: TGTGCCAGCAGCCGCTCCGGGACTTACTATGGCTACACCTTC
CDR3: CASSRSGTYYGYTF

J: TRBJ2-5
size: few
V: TRBV12-3/TRBV12-4
length: 16
D: TRBD2
DNA: TGTGCCAGCAGTTACCTAGCGGGGGGGAGGCAAGAGACCCAGTACTTC
CDR3: CASSYLAGGRQETQYF

J: TRBJ2-5
size: few
V: TRBV30
length: 12
D: .
DNA: TGTGCCTGGAGTGTACTAGACGGCCTCTTGGACTTC
CDR3: CAWSVLDGLLDF

J: TRBJ2-1
size: .
V: TRBV19
length: 14
D: .
DNA: TGTGCCAGTACAGGGGGGACTTTTAGGAATGAGCAGTTCTTC
CDR3: CASTGGTFRNEQFF

J: TRBJ2-3
size: .
V: TRBV2
length: 16
D: .
DNA: TGTGCCAGCAGTGAACCGGACGGATTTCGCACAGATACGCAGTATTTT
CDR3: CASSEPDGFRTDTQYF

J: TRBJ1-2
size: .
V: TRBV27
length: 15
D: TRBD1
DNA: TGTGCCAGCACTCAAGGAGGGGGCCAATACTATGGCTACACCTTC
CDR3: CASTQGGGQYYGYTF

J: TRBJ2-7
size: .
V: TRBV28
length: 14
D: TRBD2
DNA: TGTGCCAGCAGCTCTAGCGGGAGAGGGCCTACGACGTACTTC
CDR3: CASSSSGRGPTTYF

J: TRBJ2-5
size: .
V: TRBV7-9
length: 13
D: .
DNA: TGTGCCAGCAGCCGGAGGTTGCCAGAGACCCAGTACTTC
CDR3: CASSRRLPETQYF

J: TRBJ1-2
size: few
V: TRBV25-1
length: 16
D: TRBD1
DNA: TGTGCCAGCAGTGCCGTCGGGGCAGGGGGCGCGAAAGGCTACACCTTC
CDR3: CASSAVGAGGAKGYTF

J: TRBJ1-6
size: few
V: TRBV7-9
length: 14
D: .
DNA: TGTGCCAGCAGCTTAGTAGCTACAGCTACACCCCTCCACTTT
CDR3: CASSLVATATPLHF

J: TRBJ1-2
size: few
V: TRBV5-1
length: 14
D: .
DNA: TGCGCCAGCAGCCTATCTGGAGGGTTCTACGGCTACACCTTC
CDR3: CASSLSGGFYGYTF

J: TRBJ1-2
size: .
V: TRBV12-3/TRBV12-4
length: 12
D: .
DNA: TGTGCCTCGGCTTTTAAATTCTATGGCTACACCTTC
CDR3: CASAFKFYGYTF

J: TRBJ2-7
size: few
V: TRBV29-1
length: 15
D: .
DNA: TGTAGCGTTGTAGGACGTCGGGGGCCCTCCTACGAGCAGTACTTC
CDR3: CSVVGRRGPSYEQYF

J: TRBJ1-1
size: .
V: TRBV28
length: 16
D: .
DNA: TGTGCCAGCAGGTTAACACGAGGGCCGGTTCGATCGGAAGCTTTCTTT
CDR3: CASRLTRGPVRSEAFF

J: TRBJ1-4
size: few
V: TRBV6-6
length: 14
D: .
DNA: TGTGCCAGCAGTTACTCTGGCACCTATGATCAACTGTTTTTT
CDR3: CASSYSGTYDQLFF